This is a list of T cell receptor beta chains from one sample in a study of CD8 T cells in Susac syndrome. TCRdb recomputed calls from the immunoSEQ multiplex PCR reads with MiXCR, one row per CDR3 protein. The data contain about 120,000 distinct CDR3 sequences, roughly 94% of them singletons. The sample was CD4+ T cells from PBMCs. These receptors came from a human donor in good health. Each CDR3 is given with its conserved first and last residue. The D gene is left open where the match is weak. Expanded clones are given a class, and other clones once, few, many or no size at all.

v_gene	d_gene	j_gene	abundance	CDR3nt	CDR3aa
TRBV7-2	TRBD1	TRBJ1-5	NA	TGTGCCAGCAGCTCATCCGGGACAGGGTTACAGCCCCAGCATTTT	CASSSSGTGLQPQHF
TRBV5-1	TRBD2	TRBJ2-1	NA	TGCGCCAGCAGCAGGGGACAGGGTACTAGCGGGAGGAAAAATGAGCAGTTCTTC	CASSRGQGTSGRKNEQFF
TRBV5-1	TRBD2	TRBJ2-5	NA	TGCGCCAGCAGCTTGGCCGGGACTAGCGTACCAGAGACCCAGTACTTC	CASSLAGTSVPETQYF
TRBV5-4	TRBD1	TRBJ2-7	NA	TGTGCCAGCAGCTCACCGGGACAGGGCCTATCCTACGAGCAGTACTTC	CASSSPGQGLSYEQYF
TRBV6-5	TRBD2	TRBJ2-7	NA	TGTGCCAGCAGTTACTCGATGGCTAGCGGGAGTAGCTACGAGCAGTACTTC	CASSYSMASGSSYEQYF
TRBV5-1	NA	TRBJ2-1	once	TGCGCCAGCAGCTTGGATGGGCCCTACAATGAGCAGTTCTTC	CASSLDGPYNEQFF
TRBV29-1	TRBD2	TRBJ2-2	NA	TGCAGCGTTGTCCTCCTCCTGGGGACTAGAAACACCGGGGAGCTGTTTTTT	CSVVLLLGTRNTGELFF
TRBV12-3/TRBV12-4	TRBD1	TRBJ1-3	NA	TGTGCCAGCAGCGCCCGACAGGGCGCAAACACCATATATTTT	CASSARQGANTIYF
TRBV7-9	TRBD2	TRBJ2-4	NA	TGTGCCAGCAGCCCACAGGGACTAGCGGGAGGGCCACTGAACATTCAGTACTTC	CASSPQGLAGGPLNIQYF
TRBV3-1	NA	TRBJ1-1	NA	TGTGCCAGCAGCCCCGCCGGGGTTGAAGCTTTCTTT	CASSPAGVEAFF
TRBV5-1	TRBD1	TRBJ2-7	few	TGCGCCAGCAGCTCGGGACAGGGAACCTACGAGCAGTACTTC	CASSSGQGTYEQYF
TRBV4-2	TRBD1	TRBJ2-2	NA	TGTGCCAGCAGCCAAGCAAGGGGGCGGGACACCGGGGAGCTGTTTTTT	CASSQARGRDTGELFF
TRBV27	NA	TRBJ2-2	NA	TGTGCCAGCAGCCCGGACCGGGCCGGGGAGCTGTTTTTT	CASSPDRAGELFF
TRBV6-6	NA	TRBJ2-2	NA	TGTGCCAGCAGTTTTAAGGCCGGGGAGCTGTTTTTT	CASSFKAGELFF
TRBV5-1	NA	TRBJ2-7	NA	TGCGCCAGCAGCTTGACAGGAACCTACGAGCAGTACTTC	CASSLTGTYEQYF
TRBV6-2/TRBV6-3	TRBD2	TRBJ2-1	NA	TGTGCCAGCAGTAAGGCGGCGGGAGTAAGGAATGAGCAGTTCTTC	CASSKAAGVRNEQFF
TRBV28	NA	TRBJ2-5	NA	TGTGCCAGCAGTCAATTGTCCTTTCGTGGGGAGACCCAGTACTTC	CASSQLSFRGETQYF
TRBV5-1	TRBD2	TRBJ2-1	NA	TGCGCCAGCAGCTTGAAACCGGGAGGCCTCAATGAGCAGTTCTTC	CASSLKPGGLNEQFF
TRBV29-1	NA	TRBJ1-6	NA	TGCAGCGTTCGCGGGCCGACCTCTAATTCACCCCTCCACTTT	CSVRGPTSNSPLHF
TRBV29-1	NA	TRBJ2-1	NA	TGCAGCGTTGGGGCAGGGGCAGCAAACAATGAGCAGTTCTTC	CSVGAGAANNEQFF
TRBV7-9	NA	TRBJ2-3	NA	TGTGCCAGCAGTCGAGGGTGGGACACAGATACGCAGTATTTT	CASSRGWDTDTQYF
TRBV24-1	NA	TRBJ2-3	NA	TGTGCCACCGGCCACCCAACCGGAGATACGCAGTATTTT	CATGHPTGDTQYF
TRBV11-1	NA	TRBJ2-1	NA	TGTGCCAGCAGCTTCCGGCGGGACAACTCCTACAATGAGCAGTTCTTC	CASSFRRDNSYNEQFF
TRBV7-2	TRBD2	TRBJ2-6	NA	TGTGCCAGCAGCCTCGCAGCGCAGCGGGGGACTGGGGCCAACGTCCTGACTTTC	CASSLAAQRGTGANVLTF
TRBV18	TRBD2	TRBJ2-7	NA	TGTGCCAGCTCACCATCGAGGGGCGGGGGGTTTACCTACGAGCAGTACTTC	CASSPSRGGGFTYEQYF
TRBV5-1	NA	TRBJ2-2	NA	TGCGCCAGCAAGAAGCCTGGGGGAGGCATCGGGGAGCTGTTTTTT	CASKKPGGGIGELFF
TRBV27	NA	TRBJ2-1	NA	TGTGCCAGCAGGAATAACAATGAGCAGTTCTTC	CASRNNNEQFF
TRBV20-1	TRBD2	TRBJ2-1	NA	TGCAGTGCTAGGTTCAGGGGACTAGCGGGGCGGGTTAATGAGCAGTTCTTC	CSARFRGLAGRVNEQFF
TRBV6-5	NA	TRBJ2-5	NA	TGTGCCAGCAGTTACTCGAAAAGGAGGTTTTCGACCCAGTACTTC	CASSYSKRRFSTQYF
TRBV2	NA	TRBJ2-5	NA	TGTGCCAGCAGTTGGACTGGCGGGATGGGGGAGACCCAGTACTTC	CASSWTGGMGETQYF
TRBV5-1	NA	TRBJ1-1	NA	TGCGCCAGCAGCTTAACGGGGCAGAACACTGAAGCTTTCTTT	CASSLTGQNTEAFF
TRBV27	NA	TRBJ1-6	NA	TGTGCCAGCAGCCGGGATTATAATTCACCCCTCCACTTT	CASSRDYNSPLHF
TRBV20-1	TRBD2	TRBJ2-7	NA	TGCAGTGCTCCAGCTAGCGGGTCAGGCTCCTACGAGCAGTACTTC	CSAPASGSGSYEQYF
TRBV29-1	TRBD2	TRBJ2-1	NA	TGCAGCGTTGGTGGGACTAGCGGATTCAATGAGCAGTTCTTC	CSVGGTSGFNEQFF
TRBV10-3	NA	TRBJ2-1	NA	TGTGCCATCAGTGTAGGCGGGTCTGGGGACAATGAGCAGTTCTTC	CAISVGGSGDNEQFF
TRBV3-1	NA	TRBJ2-3	NA	TGTGCCAGCAGCCAATTAGGGGCAGATACGCAGTATTTT	CASSQLGADTQYF
TRBV5-1	NA	TRBJ1-1	NA	TGCGCCAGCAGCTCCCGGGAGACGAACACTGAAGCTTTCTTT	CASSSRETNTEAFF
TRBV5-6	NA	TRBJ2-7	NA	TGTGCCAGCAGCTTGGTCCTCGGGAGCGAGCAGTACTTC	CASSLVLGSEQYF
TRBV7-3	NA	TRBJ2-7	few	TGTGCCAGCAGCCCTGGGCAGGGCCCTTACGAGCAGTACTTC	CASSPGQGPYEQYF
TRBV28	NA	TRBJ2-5	NA	TGTGCCAGCAGCCGCCATCAGCCCCAAGAGACCCAGTACTTC	CASSRHQPQETQYF
TRBV20-1	NA	TRBJ2-1	NA	TGCAGTGCGCCCCCCTCTTTTGGCTACAATGAGCAGTTCTTC	CSAPPSFGYNEQFF
TRBV12-3/TRBV12-4	NA	TRBJ1-4	NA	TGTGCCAGCAGCCAAGGGGGGGAAAAACTGTTTTTT	CASSQGGEKLFF
TRBV5-1	NA	TRBJ2-7	NA	TGCGCCAGCAGCTCCGGGTCGGGTATCCGCTACGAGCAGTACTTC	CASSSGSGIRYEQYF
TRBV4-1	NA	TRBJ2-7	NA	TGCGCCAGCAGCCAAGCTCTGCTCTACGAGCAGTACTTC	CASSQALLYEQYF
TRBV7-2	NA	TRBJ2-5	NA	TGTGCCAGCAGCTTAGTGGGGGGCGAGGAGACCCAGTACTTC	CASSLVGGEETQYF
TRBV19	NA	TRBJ1-5	NA	TGTGCCAGTAGTATAAGGCAGTATAGCAATCAGCCCCAGCATTTT	CASSIRQYSNQPQHF
TRBV3-1	TRBD1	TRBJ1-2	NA	TGTGCCAGCAGCCATGGGGACAGGGTCTATGGCTACACCTTC	CASSHGDRVYGYTF
TRBV30	NA	TRBJ1-1	NA	TGTGCCTGGACGGAACCAGGAGCAGCTTTCTTT	CAWTEPGAAFF
TRBV2	NA	TRBJ2-3	NA	TGTGCCAGCAGTCGAACTAGCCGCACAGATACGCAGTATTTT	CASSRTSRTDTQYF
TRBV5-1	NA	TRBJ2-2	few	TGCGCCAGCAGCTTGGACGCTTCCTATTCCGGGGAGCTGTTTTTT	CASSLDASYSGELFF
TRBV6-2/TRBV6-3	NA	TRBJ1-1	NA	TGTGCCAGCAGTTACTCGGGGGACCAAGCTTTCTTT	CASSYSGDQAFF
TRBV2	NA	TRBJ1-2	NA	TGTGCCAGCAGTCTAACGACTAACTATGGCTACACCTTC	CASSLTTNYGYTF
TRBV3-1	NA	TRBJ2-5	NA	TGTGCCAGCAGCGAGGGGGTCCAAGAGACCCAGTACTTC	CASSEGVQETQYF
TRBV27	NA	TRBJ2-5	once	TGTGCCAGCAGTTTATCCGGCCGGGCGGAGGAGACCCAGTACTTC	CASSLSGRAEETQYF
TRBV9	TRBD1	TRBJ2-2	once	TGTGCCAGCAGCCTCAGGACAGGGTTAGCCGGGGAGCTGTTTTTT	CASSLRTGLAGELFF
TRBV6-2/TRBV6-3	NA	TRBJ2-3	once	TGTGCCAGCAGTTTTCCAGATACGCAGTATTTT	CASSFPDTQYF
TRBV7-2	TRBD1	TRBJ2-5	NA	TGTGCCAGCAGCCGACAGGGGAGTAAGGAGACCCAGTACTTC	CASSRQGSKETQYF
TRBV12-3/TRBV12-4	TRBD1	TRBJ2-7	NA	TGTGCCAGCAGGGGACAGGGGCCCTCCTACGAGCAGTACTTC	CASRGQGPSYEQYF
TRBV3-1	NA	TRBJ1-5	once	TGTGCCAGCAGCCAAGTGCCAGGGGGCAATCAGCCCCAGCATTTT	CASSQVPGGNQPQHF